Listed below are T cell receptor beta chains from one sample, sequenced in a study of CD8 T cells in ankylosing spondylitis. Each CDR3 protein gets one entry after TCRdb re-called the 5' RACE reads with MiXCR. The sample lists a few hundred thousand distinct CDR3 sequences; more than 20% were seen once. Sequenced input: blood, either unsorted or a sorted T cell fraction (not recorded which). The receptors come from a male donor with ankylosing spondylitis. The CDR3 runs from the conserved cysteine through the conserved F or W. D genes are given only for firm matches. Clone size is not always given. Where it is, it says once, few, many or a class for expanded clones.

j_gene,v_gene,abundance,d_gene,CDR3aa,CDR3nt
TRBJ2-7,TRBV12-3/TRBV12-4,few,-,CASSLLLQGSYEQYF,TGTGCCAGCAGTTTACTCCTCCAAGGGTCCTACGAGCAGTACTTC
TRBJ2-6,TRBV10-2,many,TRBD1,CASTDLRGSGANVLTF,TGCGCCAGCACTGACCTCAGGGGGTCCGGGGCCAACGTCCTGACTTTC
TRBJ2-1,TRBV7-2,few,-,CASSPTGRGTYNEQFF,TGTGCCAGCAGCCCCACGGGCAGGGGTACCTACAATGAGCAGTTCTTC
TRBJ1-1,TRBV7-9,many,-,CASSLDTEAFF,TGTGCCAGCAGCCTCGACACTGAAGCTTTCTTT
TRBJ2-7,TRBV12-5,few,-,CASGLELAAYEQYF,TGTGCTAGTGGTTTGGAACTAGCAGCTTACGAGCAGTACTTC
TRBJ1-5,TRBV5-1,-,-,CASSLEGGRSNQPQHF,TGCGCCAGCAGCTTGGAGGGGGGCAGAAGCAATCAGCCCCAGCATTTT
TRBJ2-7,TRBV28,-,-,CASSLPLGHREQYF,TGTGCCAGCAGTTTACCCCTTGGGCACAGGGAGCAGTACTTC
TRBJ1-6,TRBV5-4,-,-,CASSLFGQLNSPLHF,TGTGCCAGCAGCTTGTTCGGACAGCTTAATTCACCCCTCCACTTT
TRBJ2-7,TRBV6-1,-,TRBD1,CASSPRQGGYEQYF,TGTGCCAGCAGTCCAAGACAGGGGGGCTACGAGCAGTACTTC
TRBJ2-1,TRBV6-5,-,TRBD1,CASSYSTGWRNEQFF,TGTGCCAGCAGTTACTCGACAGGGTGGAGAAATGAGCAGTTCTTC
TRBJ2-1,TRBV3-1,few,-,CASSPSFSGGQFF,TGTGCCAGCAGCCCTTCTTTTAGCGGAGGGCAGTTCTTC
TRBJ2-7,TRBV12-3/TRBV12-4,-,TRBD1,CASTKGTGNEQYF,TGTGCCAGCACCAAAGGGACAGGTAACGAGCAGTACTTC
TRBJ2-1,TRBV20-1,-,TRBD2,CSARRAGVFYNEQFF,TGCAGTGCTAGGCGAGCGGGAGTATTCTACAATGAGCAGTTCTTC
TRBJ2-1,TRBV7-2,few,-,CASSPQREGYNEQFF,TGTGCCAGCAGCCCCCAGAGAGAGGGATACAATGAGCAGTTCTTC
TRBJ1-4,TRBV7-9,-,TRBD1,CASSFGTGGEKLFF,TGTGCCAGCAGCTTCGGGACAGGGGGTGAAAAACTGTTTTTT
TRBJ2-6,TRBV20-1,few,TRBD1,CSASTLDRVAGANVLTF,TGCAGTGCTAGTACCCTCGACAGGGTGGCTGGGGCCAACGTCCTGACTTTC
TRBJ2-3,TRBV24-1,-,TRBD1,CATSDRTGTDTQYF,TGTGCCACCAGTGACAGGACAGGAACAGATACGCAGTATTTT
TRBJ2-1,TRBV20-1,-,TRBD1,CSVSAGTGIDEQFF,TGCAGTGTAAGCGCCGGGACAGGGATCGATGAGCAGTTCTTC
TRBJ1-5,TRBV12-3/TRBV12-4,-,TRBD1,CASRDRGNQPQHF,TGTGCCAGCAGGGACAGGGGCAATCAGCCCCAGCATTTT
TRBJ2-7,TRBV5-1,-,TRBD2,CASSLGRGLVYEQYF,TGCGCCAGCAGCTTGGGAAGGGGACTAGTCTACGAGCAGTACTTC
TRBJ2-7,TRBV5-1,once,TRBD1,CASSFGQGAPFEQYF,TGCGCCAGCAGCTTTGGACAGGGCGCCCCCTTCGAGCAGTACTTC
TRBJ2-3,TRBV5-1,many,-,CASSLVSDTQYF,TGCGCCAGCAGCTTGGTTTCAGATACGCAGTATTTT
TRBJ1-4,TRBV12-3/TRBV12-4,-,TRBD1,CASSWTGAGKLFF,TGTGCCAGCAGCTGGACAGGTGCCGGGAAACTGTTTTTT
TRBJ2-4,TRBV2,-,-,CASTTGTYGGGSKNIQYF,TGTGCCAGTACGACAGGGACTTACGGGGGAGGGTCCAAAAACATTCAGTACTTC
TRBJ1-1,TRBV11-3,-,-,CASSPRVPTEAFF,TGTGCCAGCAGCCCCCGAGTCCCCACTGAAGCTTTCTTT
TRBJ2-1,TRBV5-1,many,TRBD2,CASSLVPSGTYNEQFF,TGCGCCAGCAGCTTGGTCCCTAGCGGGACCTACAATGAGCAGTTCTTC
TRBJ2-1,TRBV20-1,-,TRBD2,CSAKTSGRPSYNEQFF,TGCAGTGCCAAGACTAGCGGGAGGCCGTCCTACAATGAGCAGTTCTTC
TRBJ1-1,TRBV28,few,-,CASSLDGGFDTEAFF,TGTGCCAGCAGTTTAGACGGGGGGTTTGACACTGAAGCTTTCTTT
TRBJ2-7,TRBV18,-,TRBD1,CASSPGQRNYEQYF,TGTGCCAGCTCACCGGGACAGAGAAACTACGAGCAGTACTTC
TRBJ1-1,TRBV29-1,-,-,CSVAQGGGGTEAFF,TGCAGCGTTGCACAGGGAGGAGGTGGCACTGAAGCTTTCTTT
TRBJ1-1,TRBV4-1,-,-,CASSPGTRTLGLAEAFF,TGCGCCAGCAGCCCAGGGACAAGAACACTTGGATTGGCTGAAGCTTTCTTT
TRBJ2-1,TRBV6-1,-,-,CASSEWWGYNEQFF,TGTGCCAGCAGTGAATGGTGGGGATACAATGAGCAGTTCTTC
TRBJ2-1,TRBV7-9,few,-,CASSDGHYNEQFF,TGTGCCAGCAGCGATGGACACTACAATGAGCAGTTCTTC
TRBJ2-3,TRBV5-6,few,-,CASSSQGSTDTQYF,TGTGCCAGCAGCTCTCAGGGGAGCACAGATACGCAGTATTTT
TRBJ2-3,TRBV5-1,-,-,CASSLRAWSRGDTQYF,TGCGCCAGCAGCTTGAGGGCCTGGAGCCGGGGAGATACGCAGTATTTT
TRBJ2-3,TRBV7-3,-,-,CASSFGTYPDTDTQYF,TGTGCCAGCAGCTTTGGAACCTATCCCGACACAGATACGCAGTATTTT
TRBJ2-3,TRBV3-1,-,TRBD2,CASSQRLAGGLSDTQYF,TGTGCCAGCAGCCAAAGGCTAGCGGGAGGGCTCTCAGATACGCAGTATTTT
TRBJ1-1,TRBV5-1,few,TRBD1,CASSRTTGQILEAFF,TGCGCCAGCAGCAGGACTACGGGACAGATCCTTGAAGCTTTCTTT
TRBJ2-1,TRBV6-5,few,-,CASSYRGASSYNEQFF,TGTGCCAGCAGTTACAGAGGGGCCAGCTCCTACAATGAGCAGTTCTTC
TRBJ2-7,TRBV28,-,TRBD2,CASTRLAGAYEQYF,TGTGCCAGCACTAGGCTAGCGGGAGCCTACGAGCAGTACTTC
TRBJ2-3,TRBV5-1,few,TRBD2,CASSLALAGETDTQYF,TGCGCCAGCAGCTTGGCATTAGCGGGAGAAACAGATACGCAGTATTTT
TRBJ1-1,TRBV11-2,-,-,CASSTNRVFTEAFF,TGTGCCAGCAGCACGAACAGAGTTTTCACTGAAGCTTTCTTT
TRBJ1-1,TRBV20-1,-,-,CSARKGLDTEAFF,TGCAGTGCTAGAAAGGGGCTGGACACTGAAGCTTTCTTT
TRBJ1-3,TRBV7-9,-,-,CTSSLGDGNTIYF,TGTACCAGCAGCTTGGGAGACGGAAACACCATATATTTT
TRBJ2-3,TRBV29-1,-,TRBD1,CSVDRRQGSQYF,TGCAGCGTTGACCGTCGACAGGGGTCGCAGTATTTT
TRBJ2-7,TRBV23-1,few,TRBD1,CASSQGDRPESYEQYF,TGCGCCAGCAGTCAAGGGGACAGACCCGAGTCCTACGAGCAGTACTTC
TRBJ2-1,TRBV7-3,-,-,CASSPQGFSYNEQFF,TGTGCCAGCAGCCCTCAGGGGTTTTCCTACAATGAGCAGTTCTTC
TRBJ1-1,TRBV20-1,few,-,CSALKRYTEAFF,TGCAGTGCCCTTAAGAGGTACACTGAAGCTTTCTTT
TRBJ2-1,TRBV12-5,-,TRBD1,CASGYRDRHNEQFF,TGTGCTAGTGGTTACCGGGACAGACACAATGAGCAGTTCTTC
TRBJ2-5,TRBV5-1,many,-,CASSRRDIETQYF,TGCGCCAGCAGCAGACGGGACATCGAGACCCAGTACTTC
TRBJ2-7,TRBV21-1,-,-,CASSNPSSGSMNEQYF,TGTGCCAGCAGCAATCCCTCCAGCGGGAGTATGAACGAGCAGTACTTC
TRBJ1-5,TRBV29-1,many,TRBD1,CSALTGSNQPQHF,TGCAGCGCCCTGACAGGGTCCAATCAGCCCCAGCATTTT
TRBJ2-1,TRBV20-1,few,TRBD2,CSARDGMNSGSSRNEQFF,TGCAGTGCTAGAGATGGAATGAATAGCGGGAGTTCGCGCAATGAGCAGTTCTTC
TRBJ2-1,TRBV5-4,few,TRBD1,CASSRGTGRSYNEQFF,TGTGCCAGCAGCCGTGGGACAGGCAGGTCCTACAATGAGCAGTTCTTC
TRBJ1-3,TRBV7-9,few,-,CASSLLVVPGGNTIYF,TGTGCCAGCAGCTTATTGGTCGTCCCGGGCGGAAACACCATATATTTT
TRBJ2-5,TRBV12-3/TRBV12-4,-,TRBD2,CASSHPGLAGGLLETQYF,TGTGCCAGCAGCCATCCGGGACTAGCGGGAGGTCTGCTGGAGACCCAGTACTTC
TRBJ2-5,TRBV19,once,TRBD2,CASSTPAGVALETQYF,TGTGCCAGTAGTACTCCAGCGGGAGTGGCCCTCGAGACCCAGTACTTC
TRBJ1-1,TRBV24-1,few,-,CATSALGGTEAFF,TGTGCCACCAGTGCACTAGGAGGCACTGAAGCTTTCTTT
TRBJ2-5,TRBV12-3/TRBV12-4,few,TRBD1,CASSLQGTGRQETQYF,TGTGCCAGCAGTCTACAAGGGACAGGGAGGCAAGAGACCCAGTACTTC
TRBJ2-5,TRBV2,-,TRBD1,CASSGDRVETQYF,TGTGCCAGCAGTGGCGACAGGGTTGAGACCCAGTACTTC